A selection of T cell receptor beta chains follows, all from one sample in a study of vaccination effects on CD4 cells after COVID-19. Measured with immunoSEQ multiplex PCR; TCRdb has only the in-frame clones, and not every one. Found here are tens of thousands of clones, 65% to 80% of them singletons; the top ten hold about 9.9%. These TCRs' antigens remain unknown. Sequenced here: CD4+ T cells from PBMCs cultured with HCoV-NL63 spike peptides, sampled before COVID-19 vaccination. The receptors here all came from a human donor who received a COVID-19 vaccine. Each CDR3 is given with its conserved first and last residue. The order of the fields is V gene, J gene, D gene, clone size, CDR3 length, CDR3 DNA, CDR3 protein. A D gene is named only where the DNA matches it firmly. The size of a clone is reported for some rows only, either as once, few or many, or as a class for expanded clones.

v_call: TRBV18; j_call: TRBJ2-3; d_call: -; clone_size: -; cdr3_length: 17; cdr3_nt: TGTGCCAGCTCACCACCGTGGGGGGAAACTAGCACAGATACGCAGTATTTT; cdr3_aa: CASSPPWGETSTDTQYF
v_call: TRBV6-4; j_call: TRBJ2-3; d_call: TRBD2; clone_size: -; cdr3_length: 14; cdr3_nt: TGTGCCAGCAGTGACCGGGGGGGAACAGATACGCAGTATTTT; cdr3_aa: CASSDRGGTDTQYF
v_call: TRBV6-4; j_call: TRBJ1-2; d_call: -; clone_size: -; cdr3_length: 13; cdr3_nt: TGTGCCAGCAGTGAAGGGGCTAACTATGGCTACACCTTC; cdr3_aa: CASSEGANYGYTF
v_call: TRBV6-1; j_call: TRBJ2-3; d_call: -; clone_size: -; cdr3_length: 16; cdr3_nt: TGTGCCAGCAGTGAAGCATCCGGGGCTGGGGCAGATACGCAGTATTTT; cdr3_aa: CASSEASGAGADTQYF
v_call: TRBV10-2; j_call: TRBJ1-5; d_call: TRBD1; clone_size: medium-sized; cdr3_length: 15; cdr3_nt: TGCGCCAGCAGTGAAACAGGGGGCGGCAATCAGCCCCAGCATTTT; cdr3_aa: CASSETGGGNQPQHF
v_call: TRBV27; j_call: TRBJ2-6; d_call: TRBD1; clone_size: -; cdr3_length: 18; cdr3_nt: TGTGCCAGCAGTTTGGGACAGCGGACTCGTCCTGGGGCCAACGTCCTGACTTTC; cdr3_aa: CASSLGQRTRPGANVLTF
v_call: TRBV5-4; j_call: TRBJ2-1; d_call: TRBD2; clone_size: -; cdr3_length: 15; cdr3_nt: TGTGCCAGCAGCAAGACTAGCGGGAGTTACAATGAGCAGTTCTTC; cdr3_aa: CASSKTSGSYNEQFF
v_call: TRBV12-3/TRBV12-4; j_call: TRBJ1-2; d_call: TRBD1; clone_size: few; cdr3_length: 12; cdr3_nt: TGTGCCAGCACGGGTGCAGGGGGAGGCTACACCTTC; cdr3_aa: CASTGAGGGYTF
v_call: TRBV25-1; j_call: TRBJ1-2; d_call: -; clone_size: -; cdr3_length: 16; cdr3_nt: TGTGCCAGCAGTGGGCCCGGGACACGGGCTAACTATGGCTACACCTTC; cdr3_aa: CASSGPGTRANYGYTF
v_call: TRBV10-3; j_call: TRBJ2-2; d_call: TRBD2; clone_size: -; cdr3_length: 17; cdr3_nt: TGTGCCATCCCCCTCGTCAGTAGCGGGAGTTTGGCCGGGGAGCTGTTTTTT; cdr3_aa: CAIPLVSSGSLAGELFF
v_call: TRBV4-2; j_call: TRBJ2-2; d_call: TRBD1; clone_size: few; cdr3_length: 16; cdr3_nt: TGTGCCAGCAGCCAAGAACCCAGGGGGCGTGCGGGGGAGCTGTTTTTT; cdr3_aa: CASSQEPRGRAGELFF
v_call: TRBV18; j_call: TRBJ1-3; d_call: -; clone_size: -; cdr3_length: 16; cdr3_nt: TGTGCCAGCTCACCACTTGCGGACAGCTCTGGAAACACCATATATTTT; cdr3_aa: CASSPLADSSGNTIYF
v_call: TRBV6-5; j_call: TRBJ2-3; d_call: -; clone_size: -; cdr3_length: 15; cdr3_nt: TGTGCCAGCAGAGGTGGGGGAGGCCTCACAGATACGCAGTATTTT; cdr3_aa: CASRGGGGLTDTQYF
v_call: TRBV5-1; j_call: TRBJ2-7; d_call: TRBD2; clone_size: -; cdr3_length: 19; cdr3_nt: TGCGCCAGCAGCCCCGGGGGGTGGAGCGGGAGGAAGGTGACCTACGAGCAGTACTTC; cdr3_aa: CASSPGGWSGRKVTYEQYF
v_call: TRBV19; j_call: TRBJ2-7; d_call: TRBD2; clone_size: -; cdr3_length: 15; cdr3_nt: TGTGCCAGTAGACCGACTAGCGGGAGCTCCTACGAGCAGTACTTC; cdr3_aa: CASRPTSGSSYEQYF
v_call: TRBV30; j_call: TRBJ2-3; d_call: -; clone_size: -; cdr3_length: 14; cdr3_nt: TGTGCCTGGAGCAAGAACCGGGGCACAGATACGCAGTATTTT; cdr3_aa: CAWSKNRGTDTQYF
v_call: TRBV25-1; j_call: TRBJ2-1; d_call: TRBD2; clone_size: -; cdr3_length: 18; cdr3_nt: TGTGCCAGCAGTGAACCTAGGGCTAGCGGGAGGCTCTTGGATGAGCAGTTCTTC; cdr3_aa: CASSEPRASGRLLDEQFF
v_call: TRBV30; j_call: TRBJ1-2; d_call: -; clone_size: once; cdr3_length: 13; cdr3_nt: TGTGCCTGGACACCGGGAGGTAACTATGGCTACACCTTC; cdr3_aa: CAWTPGGNYGYTF
v_call: TRBV7-9; j_call: TRBJ2-7; d_call: -; clone_size: -; cdr3_length: 10; cdr3_nt: TGTGCCAGCAGCTTAGACGAGCAGTACTTC; cdr3_aa: CASSLDEQYF
v_call: TRBV19; j_call: TRBJ2-3; d_call: -; clone_size: -; cdr3_length: 17; cdr3_nt: TGTGCCAGTAGTATAGATTCGGACTCTACGAGCACAGATACGCAGTATTTT; cdr3_aa: CASSIDSDSTSTDTQYF
v_call: TRBV5-8; j_call: TRBJ2-5; d_call: -; clone_size: -; cdr3_length: 14; cdr3_nt: TGTGCCAGCAGCTTGGGACAGTTCGGGGAGACCCAGTACTTC; cdr3_aa: CASSLGQFGETQYF
v_call: TRBV6-5; j_call: TRBJ2-5; d_call: -; clone_size: -; cdr3_length: 14; cdr3_nt: TGTGCCAGCGGGGGGATGGAAGGAGGACGGACCCAGTACTTC; cdr3_aa: CASGGMEGGRTQYF
v_call: TRBV11-2; j_call: TRBJ1-2; d_call: TRBD1; clone_size: -; cdr3_length: 15; cdr3_nt: TGTGCCAGCAGCTCGACAGGACAGGGCAAATATGGCTACACCTTC; cdr3_aa: CASSSTGQGKYGYTF
v_call: TRBV5-5; j_call: TRBJ2-2; d_call: TRBD2; clone_size: few; cdr3_length: 18; cdr3_nt: TGTGCCAGCACGATAGGACTAGCGGGGTTCGCGAACACCGGGGAGCTGTTTTTT; cdr3_aa: CASTIGLAGFANTGELFF
v_call: TRBV28; j_call: TRBJ2-1; d_call: TRBD2; clone_size: -; cdr3_length: 17; cdr3_nt: TGTGCCAGCAGTTTATGGTCCCTAGCGGGAGGGCCCGGGGAGCAGTTCTTC; cdr3_aa: CASSLWSLAGGPGEQFF
v_call: TRBV6-5; j_call: TRBJ2-7; d_call: -; clone_size: few; cdr3_length: 15; cdr3_nt: TGTGCCAGCGCCAGGGGGCGGGGGCCATCCTACGAGCAGTACTTC; cdr3_aa: CASARGRGPSYEQYF
v_call: TRBV7-8; j_call: TRBJ1-1; d_call: -; clone_size: -; cdr3_length: 15; cdr3_nt: TGTGCCAGCAGCAAATCCGGGCCTCCAAACGTTAAAGCTTTCTTT; cdr3_aa: CASSKSGPPNVKAFF
v_call: TRBV5-4; j_call: TRBJ2-6; d_call: TRBD2; clone_size: -; cdr3_length: 15; cdr3_nt: TGTGCCCCCGGGGGGGGAGGCCCTGGGGCCAACGTCCTGACTTTC; cdr3_aa: CAPGGGGPGANVLTF
v_call: TRBV2; j_call: TRBJ2-2; d_call: -; clone_size: medium-sized; cdr3_length: 16; cdr3_nt: TGTGCCAGCAGTGATCTCCGTGGCACCTACACCGGGGAGCTGTTTTTT; cdr3_aa: CASSDLRGTYTGELFF
v_call: TRBV19; j_call: TRBJ1-1; d_call: -; clone_size: once; cdr3_length: 14; cdr3_nt: TGTGCCAGTAGTACGGACCTTGCTGGGGGTGTAGCTTTCTTT; cdr3_aa: CASSTDLAGGVAFF
v_call: TRBV9; j_call: TRBJ2-7; d_call: -; clone_size: -; cdr3_length: 16; cdr3_nt: TGTGCCAGCAGCCTCCGGACCACAGGGAGGGGGGGAGAGCAGTACTTC; cdr3_aa: CASSLRTTGRGGEQYF
v_call: TRBV6-6; j_call: TRBJ2-3; d_call: TRBD2; clone_size: -; cdr3_length: 16; cdr3_nt: TGTGCCAGCACAAACCTCGGCGGGAGCTTCACAGATACGCAGTATTTT; cdr3_aa: CASTNLGGSFTDTQYF
v_call: TRBV6-1; j_call: TRBJ1-1; d_call: -; clone_size: -; cdr3_length: 16; cdr3_nt: TGTGCCAGCAGTGAAGGTGGCAGGGGTAGGTTCACTGAAGCTTTCTTT; cdr3_aa: CASSEGGRGRFTEAFF
v_call: TRBV4-2; j_call: TRBJ2-6; d_call: -; clone_size: -; cdr3_length: 16; cdr3_nt: TGTGCCAGCAGCCAAGCGACCGTCTCTGGGGCCAACGTCCTGACTTTC; cdr3_aa: CASSQATVSGANVLTF
v_call: TRBV21-1; j_call: TRBJ2-5; d_call: -; clone_size: -; cdr3_length: 14; cdr3_nt: TGTGCCAGCAGCAAAGGGGTTAAGGGGGAGACCCAGTACTTC; cdr3_aa: CASSKGVKGETQYF
v_call: TRBV18; j_call: TRBJ1-1; d_call: -; clone_size: -; cdr3_length: 14; cdr3_nt: TGTGCCAGCTCATCACGGACTGAGAACACTGAAGCTTTCTTT; cdr3_aa: CASSSRTENTEAFF
v_call: TRBV6-5; j_call: TRBJ2-2; d_call: -; clone_size: -; cdr3_length: 11; cdr3_nt: TGTGCCAGCACCAAGGAGGGGGAGCTGTTTTTT; cdr3_aa: CASTKEGELFF
v_call: TRBV10-2; j_call: TRBJ2-1; d_call: -; clone_size: once; cdr3_length: 16; cdr3_nt: TGCGCCAGCAGCTCCTGGGACGTCAGCTCCTACAATGAGCAGTTCTTC; cdr3_aa: CASSSWDVSSYNEQFF
v_call: TRBV3-1/TRBV3-2; j_call: TRBJ2-7; d_call: -; clone_size: -; cdr3_length: 15; cdr3_nt: TGTGCCAGCAGCCCCCCGGGGGCCTTCGTGTACGAGCAGTACTTC; cdr3_aa: CASSPPGAFVYEQYF
v_call: TRBV6-5; j_call: TRBJ2-7; d_call: TRBD1; clone_size: few; cdr3_length: 14; cdr3_nt: TGTGCCAGCGGAAGGACAGGTCCCACCTACGAGCAGTACTTC; cdr3_aa: CASGRTGPTYEQYF
v_call: TRBV7-8; j_call: TRBJ2-7; d_call: TRBD2; clone_size: -; cdr3_length: 14; cdr3_nt: TGTGCCAGCAGCTCTAGCGGTCTTACCTACGAGCAGTACTTC; cdr3_aa: CASSSSGLTYEQYF
v_call: TRBV4-1; j_call: TRBJ1-2; d_call: TRBD1; clone_size: -; cdr3_length: 15; cdr3_nt: TGCGCCAGCAGCCGAACCGGAGGGACAGAGAAGAGCTACACCTTC; cdr3_aa: CASSRTGGTEKSYTF
v_call: TRBV7-9; j_call: TRBJ2-3; d_call: -; clone_size: -; cdr3_length: 17; cdr3_nt: TGTGCCAGCCTCACGGCGGGTTCTAGAACAAGCACAGATACGCAGTATTTT; cdr3_aa: CASLTAGSRTSTDTQYF
v_call: TRBV5-1; j_call: TRBJ2-1; d_call: -; clone_size: few; cdr3_length: 15; cdr3_nt: TGCGCCAGCAGCTTGCGGTTCAGGACGAACAATGAGCAGTTCTTC; cdr3_aa: CASSLRFRTNNEQFF
v_call: TRBV4-1; j_call: TRBJ1-5; d_call: -; clone_size: -; cdr3_length: 18; cdr3_nt: TGCGCCAGCAGCCAGGGGTCGGCTAACATCAGAAGCAATCAGCCCCAGCATTTT; cdr3_aa: CASSQGSANIRSNQPQHF
v_call: TRBV10-1; j_call: TRBJ2-2; d_call: -; clone_size: -; cdr3_length: 14; cdr3_nt: TGCGCCAGCAGTAGACAGGGAGGCACCGGGGAGCTGTTTTTT; cdr3_aa: CASSRQGGTGELFF
v_call: TRBV5-4; j_call: TRBJ1-2; d_call: -; clone_size: -; cdr3_length: 15; cdr3_nt: TGTGCCAGCAGCTTGGTGTCAGTCGCTAACTATGGCTACACCTTC; cdr3_aa: CASSLVSVANYGYTF